The rows below give T cell receptor beta chains drawn from one sample of a study of shared clonotypes between healthy human individuals. Profiling relied on immunoSEQ multiplex PCR, and the TCRdb table lists in-frame clones only, not all of them. This table holds over a million clones, about 98.5% found once. The sequencing sample was made of naive CD4+ T cells sorted from blood. These receptors all stem from a man aged 25-40 years in good health. The conserved cysteine and the conserved F or W are not part of the CDR3 here. Each record gives: J gene, clone size, V gene, CDR3 protein. Only part of the rows carry a size: once, few, many, or a class if the clone is expanded.

TRBJ1-4,.,TRBV5-1,ASSQQAIGDNEKLF
TRBJ1-5,.,TRBV11-3,AGASIMSNQPQH
TRBJ2-7,.,TRBV27,ASSPRWVGSHEQY
TRBJ1-1,once,TRBV18,ASSPRTTGYRGNTEAF
TRBJ2-7,.,TRBV19,ASSDLAATYEQY
TRBJ2-7,.,TRBV10-2,ASGRDEQY
TRBJ1-1,.,TRBV28,ASSPRQGRNTEAF
TRBJ1-1,.,TRBV10-1,ASKESVKNTEAF
TRBJ2-3,.,TRBV5-6,ASRTKTGVIADTQY
TRBJ1-5,.,TRBV18,ASSPTGGVNQPQH
TRBJ2-3,.,TRBV5-1,ASSAGTSESTDTQY
TRBJ2-2,.,TRBV5-1,ASSPRAGAPNTGELF
TRBJ2-1,.,TRBV18,ASSPLGQGSSYNEQF
TRBJ2-7,.,TRBV4-2,ASSQDSDPIRAPWQY
TRBJ1-1,.,TRBV6-1,ASSEARRMTGGTEAF
TRBJ1-2,.,TRBV4-1,ASSPFTGAYGYT
TRBJ1-1,.,TRBV20-1,SASQGHGAF
TRBJ1-1,.,TRBV5-5,ASSPNVGRAGNTEAF
TRBJ2-3,.,TRBV7-2,ASSQSLRNTQY
TRBJ2-6,once,TRBV19,ASSILSGANVLT
TRBJ2-3,.,TRBV7-3,ASSPIPRQGLAEWDTQY
TRBJ1-2,once,TRBV5-4,ASRLGQGNYGYT
TRBJ2-1,.,TRBV2,ASSEYGRNEQF
TRBJ2-3,.,TRBV11-2,ASSLAPPDTQY
TRBJ2-7,.,TRBV9,ASSVGVGYEQY
TRBJ2-3,.,TRBV5-1,ASSLAGGRTDTQY
TRBJ1-5,.,TRBV4-3,ASSPLLGGNQPQH
TRBJ1-2,.,TRBV28,ASSSQGRSRGYT
TRBJ2-1,.,TRBV18,ASSPSGQNNEQF
TRBJ2-7,.,TRBV5-1,ASRSGLAGGHSYEQY
TRBJ2-3,.,TRBV5-1,ASSLTPRTDTQY
TRBJ2-7,.,TRBV5-4,ASSLLKASSGGSNEQY
TRBJ2-2,.,TRBV5-6,ASSPIGGGTGELF
TRBJ2-3,.,TRBV5-1,ASSPMAAGTTDTQY
TRBJ2-7,once,TRBV10-3,AISTRDRAYEQY
TRBJ1-5,.,TRBV30,AWSVTGATNQPQH
TRBJ2-7,.,TRBV11-3,ASSLAGTSGSSEQY
TRBJ2-7,.,TRBV5-1,ASSWNGDRGYEQY
TRBJ2-7,.,TRBV7-2,ASTLDTYSYEQY
TRBJ1-2,.,TRBV6-1,ATLGHQIIYGYT
TRBJ2-2,.,TRBV6-5,ASSSHTGELF
TRBJ1-5,.,TRBV7-2,ASSLARGGPNQPQH
TRBJ2-5,.,TRBV6-5,ASSYGWAGVSETQY
TRBJ2-1,.,TRBV20-1,SARFNEQF
TRBJ2-6,.,TRBV7-6,ASSSISGSGANVLT
TRBJ2-5,.,TRBV15,ATGGVEETQY
TRBJ2-1,.,TRBV9,ASSVGGSGRHNEQF
TRBJ2-1,.,TRBV12-5,ASGLVLAGGANEQF
TRBJ2-7,.,TRBV6-5,ASSSKSYWGYEQY
TRBJ2-3,.,TRBV15,ATSREGGARDTQY
TRBJ1-1,.,TRBV13,ASSNEGLTNTEAF
TRBJ1-1,.,TRBV5-1,ASSPNLQGGSAF
TRBJ1-1,.,TRBV11-2,ASSPILLNTEAF
TRBJ2-2,.,TRBV29-1,SVDLSGRARTGELF